These T cell receptor beta chains were read from a single sample in a study of response to subunit inactivated influenza vaccine. TCRdb independently ran MiXCR on the RT-PCR reads; one entry per CDR3 protein. Of some 500,000 distinct CDR3 sequences detected, 10% to 15% appear once; the ten largest clones hold 13%. The sequenced sample was PBMCs from blood, obtained 35 to 45 days after vaccination. The receptor set was obtained from a man aged 50 to 60 who received an inactivated influenza vaccine. Both conserved end residues are part of each CDR3. The order of the fields is V gene, J gene, D gene, clone size, CDR3 protein, CDR3 DNA. D genes are given only for firm matches. Not all rows give a size; the values are once, few, many and, for expanded clones, a class.

TRBV12-3/TRBV12-4,TRBJ2-3,NA,NA,CASSFFGRTDTQYF,TGTGCCAGCAGTTTTTTTGGGCGGACAGATACGCAGTATTTT
TRBV7-9,TRBJ2-7,NA,many,CASSLLASSYEQYF,TGTGCCAGCAGCTTATTGGCCAGCTCCTACGAGCAGTACTTC
TRBV20-1,TRBJ2-7,TRBD1,many,CSARDVDRGHEQYF,TGCAGTGCTAGAGATGTGGACAGGGGCCACGAGCAGTACTTC
TRBV6-2/TRBV6-3,TRBJ2-1,TRBD2,NA,CASSYPTRAGEFIRSYNEQFF,TGTGCCAGCAGTTACCCGACGAGAGCGGGAGAATTTATCAGGTCCTACAATGAGCAGTTCTTC
TRBV7-9,TRBJ2-3,TRBD2,NA,CASSLSSGLATDTQYF,TGTGCCAGCAGCTTGTCGTCAGGACTAGCCACAGATACGCAGTATTTT
TRBV12-3/TRBV12-4,TRBJ2-3,TRBD2,many,CASSVAGGQADTQYF,TGTGCCAGCAGTGTTGCGGGAGGGCAGGCAGATACGCAGTATTTT
TRBV20-1,TRBJ1-1,TRBD1,many,CSAKQGSMNTEAFF,TGCAGTGCTAAACAGGGGTCGATGAACACTGAAGCTTTCTTT
TRBV10-3,TRBJ2-5,TRBD2,many,CAISVGSGGTQETQYF,TGTGCCATCAGTGTGGGTAGCGGGGGAACCCAAGAGACCCAGTACTTC
TRBV12-3/TRBV12-4,TRBJ2-5,TRBD2,few,CASSWAGGSQETQYF,TGTGCCAGCAGTTGGGCGGGAGGCTCACAAGAGACCCAGTACTTC
TRBV7-8,TRBJ2-5,NA,few,CASSLGPALETQYF,TGTGCCAGCAGCTTAGGACCAGCTCTAGAGACCCAGTACTTC
TRBV5-1,TRBJ1-1,NA,few,CASSLAFTGSTEAFF,TGCGCCAGCAGCTTGGCCTTTACAGGGAGCACTGAAGCTTTCTTT
TRBV19,TRBJ2-7,NA,many,CASTGPERSEQYF,TGTGCCAGTACCGGGCCCGAAAGGAGTGAGCAGTACTTC
TRBV10-3,TRBJ1-3,TRBD1,NA,CAGSRDRVGNTIYF,TGTGCCGGCTCCCGGGACAGGGTTGGAAACACCATATATTTT
TRBV12-3/TRBV12-4,TRBJ1-5,NA,many,CASSLGAGPLSNQPQHF,TGTGCCAGCAGCTTAGGGGCAGGGCCTCTTAGCAATCAGCCCCAGCATTTT
TRBV11-1,TRBJ2-1,TRBD2,many,CASSLELALAGDRSYNEQFF,TGTGCCAGCAGCTTAGAGTTGGCCCTAGCGGGAGATAGATCCTACAATGAGCAGTTCTTC
TRBV12-3/TRBV12-4,TRBJ2-1,TRBD1,NA,CASSLERTGLNEQFF,TGTGCCAGCAGTCTGGAGAGGACAGGGTTGAATGAGCAGTTCTTC
TRBV3-1,TRBJ2-1,NA,few,CASSLGLGRTEQFF,TGTGCCAGCAGCCTCGGCCTAGGGCGCACCGAGCAGTTCTTC
TRBV27,TRBJ2-1,TRBD2,NA,CASIRLAGATRAYNEQFF,TGTGCCAGCATACGGCTAGCGGGGGCCACCCGAGCATACAATGAGCAGTTCTTC
TRBV20-1,TRBJ2-3,TRBD2,few,CSARDPGGPGDTQYF,TGCAGTGCTAGAGATCCGGGGGGGCCTGGCGATACGCAGTATTTT
TRBV29-1,TRBJ2-1,NA,many,CSARMTYNEQFF,TGCAGCGCCAGAATGACTTACAATGAGCAGTTCTTC